The clone carrying this T cell receptor beta chain occurred a few times. Its antigen is not known. The data were obtained in a study of cytomegalovirus exposure and HLA in healthy donors. For the study at large: Falling in the Caucasian-associated ancestry cluster were approximately 84% of under 500 genotyped donors. Study conclusions and caveats: Common viral pathogens seemed to be connected with several of the most significant clusters, according to a later analysis. Clonal expansion was found to be greater in HLA-associated TCR beta chains than in equally common others in a later analysis.

Looked up from germline, CDR1 is MGHRA and CDR2 is YSYEKL. V gave up 5 bases and J gave up 4 bases; unmatched junction bases: 4. This CDR3 spans 13 amino acids. It was with 60 Vbeta and 13 Jbeta primers that the PCR ran. Data came from immunoSEQ multiplex PCR; TCRdb stores just in-frame clones and leaves some out. The sample shows 130,000 to 150,000 clones, around 80% of them seen only once. Sequencing was performed on PBMCs. This clonotype was obtained from a middle-aged man in good health and CMV-seropositive. V and J are TRBV4-1 and TRBJ2-5; 7 bases align to TRBD1. The CDR3 sequence is CASSTGDAETQYF. The CDR3, as DNA: TGCGCCAGCAGCACAGGGGACGCAGAGACCCAGTACTTC.